The 28 T cell receptor beta chains presented below share a single source sample, sequenced in a study of early T cells in non-severe SARS-CoV-2 infection (dated by TCRdb to about 2021). The library was obtained by 5' RACE. Instrument on record: NextSeq 500. TCRdb itself trimmed the public reads at Q25 with fastp, ran MiXCR and retained productive beta chains. Identical CDR3 protein sequences are pooled into one entry, listed with their most common genes and DNA. Recorded for this sample are some 35,000 distinct CDR3 sequences; roughly 4% of them occurred a single time. Approximately 11% of the sample comes from the top ten. The sample was whole blood. Every receptor here comes from an adult who was a healthcare worker with PCR-confirmed SARS-CoV-2 infection or an uninfected control (not recorded which).

This clonotype was observed at least ten times. V usage is TRBV20-1 and J usage is TRBJ1-5, with TRBD1 as a possible D gene (6 bases). The CDR3 extends over 14 amino acids. Trimming took 3 bases from V and 0 from J, leaving 9 bases between them. The germline V gene encodes CDR1 DFQATT and CDR2 SNEGSKA (reference sequence). CDR3 in DNA: TGCAGTGCTAGTACAGGGAGTAGCAATCAGCCCCAGCATTTT. Translated: CSASTGSSNQPQHF.

The chain links TRBV6-5 to TRBJ2-3, with D unresolved. The CDR3 length is 16 residues. Trimming removed 0 bases at V and 0 bases at J, with 10 bases between. Germline values: CDR1 MNHEY, CDR2 SVGAGI. The CDR3 DNA reads TGTGCCAGCAGTTACTCGAGAGTCTCTAGCACAGATACGCAGTATTTT. As protein: CASSYSRVSSTDTQYF.

This clonotype was observed at least ten times. The chain employs TRBV6-2 or TRBV6-3 and TRBJ2-1; D call uncertain. Germline-derived CDR1 and CDR2 are MNHEY and SVGEGT. V was pared by 8 bases and J by 4 bases, with 15 bases between. The CDR3 sequence is 14 residues long. In DNA, the CDR3 is TGTGCCAGCCTCAGGTCGTTACAGTACAATGAGCAGTTCTTC. Amino acids: CASLRSLQYNEQFF.

This clonotype came up many times. The V gene is TRBV7-2, the J gene TRBJ2-4; 7 bases align to TRBD1. V lost 5 bases and J lost 0; bases outside the gene matches: 7. CDR1 and CDR2 (germline): SGHTA, FQGNSA. The length of the CDR3 is 16 residues. The CDR3 DNA reads as TGTGCCAGCAGCCAGGGACAGACGCTAGCCAAAAACATTCAGTACTTC. Its protein is CASSQGQTLAKNIQYF.

This clonotype was observed many times. J is TRBJ1-2 and V is TRBV20-1, with unresolved D. The CDR3 sequence is 10 residues long. Looked up from germline, CDR1 is DFQATT and CDR2 is SNEGSKA (reference sequence). The V gene lost 5 bases and the J gene lost 4 bases, with 5 bases spanning the gap. The CDR3, as DNA: TGCAGTGCTTCCCCCTATGGCTACACCTTC. It is translated as CSASPYGYTF.

This clonotype has at least ten counts. The J gene is TRBJ1-5, the V gene TRBV28; no clear D. V dropped 3 bases and J dropped 0 bases, with 6 bases sitting between them. This CDR3 comprises 14 residues. Germline V gene lookup returns CDR1 MDHEN and CDR2 SYDVKM. The CDR3 coding sequence is TGTGCCAGCAGTTTGCACCTTAGCAATCAGCCCCAGCATTTT. Its translation: CASSLHLSNQPQHF.

This clonotype occurred a few times. CDR3 residues: CATSRLGGETQYF. CDR3 bases: TGTGCCACCAGCAGACTGGGGGGGGAGACCCAGTACTTC. V usage is TRBV15 and J usage is TRBJ2-5; 7 bases match TRBD2. The CDR3 is 13 residues long. Germline loops: CDR1 LNHNV, CDR2 YYDKDF (reference sequence). V dropped 2 bases and J dropped 5; count of bases not matched to a gene: 2.

This sequence joins TRBV12-3 or TRBV12-4 and TRBJ2-2, with D possibly TRBD2 on 6 matching bases. The CDR3 has 15 residues. The germline V and J ends were trimmed by 4 bases and 7 bases, with 16 bases remaining between them. For the CDR3, the DNA is TGTGCCAGCAGTTCCCTCAGTCGGGGGAACGGGGAGCTGTTTTTT. This codes for CASSSLSRGNGELFF.

This chain uses TRBV18 with TRBJ1-2; 7 bases fit TRBD1. CDR1 and CDR2 from the germline V gene are KGHSH and LQKENI. This CDR3 is 13 amino acids long. After removal of 3 bases from V and 5 bases from J, the junction contained 3 bases not matched to a gene. CDR3 sequence: CASSPDREYGYTF. For the CDR3, the DNA is TGTGCCAGCTCACCCGACAGGGAGTATGGCTACACCTTC.

This clonotype was counted at least ten times. The chain uses TRBV18 and TRBJ1-6; TRBD1 might be the D (5 bases). Germline CDR1 is KGHSH and CDR2 is LQKENI. V lost 2 bases and J lost 5, with 7 bases in between. The CDR3 length is 14 residues. The CDR3 coding sequence is TGTGCCAGCTCACCAGGGACCGATAATTCACCCCTCCACTTT. Its translation is CASSPGTDNSPLHF.

This clonotype appeared many times. The chain has TRBV10-3 and TRBJ2-7; possibly TRBD2 for D (7 bases). The CDR3 is 13 residues long. V was shortened by 3 bases and J by 2 bases, with 8 bases between the two germline ends. Germline lookup yields CDR1 ENHRY and CDR2 SYGVKD. Here the CDR3 reads CAISDGGPYEQYF. The CDR3, as DNA: TGTGCCATCAGTGACGGGGGGCCCTACGAGCAGTACTTC.

This clonotype was seen ten or more times. The V call is TRBV6-4, the J call TRBJ2-1; TRBD1 matches at 9 bases. This CDR3 contains 15 residues. CDR1 MRHNA and CDR2 SNTAGT come from the germline V gene. The V segment lost 0 bases and the J segment 3 bases; nucleotides outside the gene matches: 0. CDR3 sequence: CASSDSTGGYNEQFF. The CDR3 region has the DNA TGTGCCAGCAGTGACTCGACAGGGGGCTACAATGAGCAGTTCTTC.

This clonotype was counted many times. The genes are TRBV12-3 or TRBV12-4 and TRBJ2-5; D tentatively reads TRBD1 or TRBD2 (6 bases each). The germline V and J ends were trimmed by 3 bases and 4 bases, with 9 bases remaining between them. The CDR3 covers 13 residues. The CDR3 region has the DNA TGTGCCAGCAGTTTTCGGGGGCGAGAGACCCAGTACTTC. Translation gives CASSFRGRETQYF.

Many counts were recorded for this clonotype. V usage is TRBV11-2 and J usage is TRBJ2-7, with D perhaps assigned TRBD1 or TRBD2 (5 bases each). The germline V gene has CDR1 SGHAT and CDR2 FQNNGV. The CDR3 consists of 13 residues. The V and J ends lost 4 bases and 2 bases respectively, with 9 bases between them. CDR3 nucleotide sequence: TGTGCCAGCAGCTGGGGACCTGCCTACGAGCAGTACGTC. Its protein product is CASSWGPAYEQYV.

The sample holds many counts of this clonotype. This sequence joins TRBV4-3 and TRBJ1-1, with TRBD1 matching over 8 bases. There are 13 residues in the CDR3. V trimming: 3 bases; J trimming: 4 bases; junction bases outside the gene matches: 1. Germline V gives CDR1 LGHNA, CDR2 YSLEER. The CDR3 region is CASSQTGATEAFF. The CDR3 bases are TGCGCCAGCAGCCAGACAGGGGCCACTGAAGCTTTCTTT.

This clonotype was counted ten times or more. The chain uses TRBV18 and TRBJ2-5, with TRBD2 identical over 8 bases. The CDR3 contains 16 residues. Germline V gives CDR1 KGHSH, CDR2 LQKENI. After removal of 1 base from V and 1 base from J, the junction contained 5 bases not matched to a gene. The DNA for the CDR3 is TGTGCCAGCTCACCACGGGTAGCGGGACGCCAAGAGACCCAGTACTTC. Amino acid sequence: CASSPRVAGRQETQYF.

V and J are TRBV2 and TRBJ2-1; TRBD1 aligns across 8 bases. This CDR3 region has 15 residues. Germline V lookup: CDR1 SNHLY, CDR2 FYNNEI. The V and J ends lost 8 bases and 2 bases, in that order; junction bases with no gene match: 8. The DNA for the CDR3 is TGTGCCAGCCGTCGGGGCAGGGGGCCCTACAATGAGCAGTTCTTC. Its protein is CASRRGRGPYNEQFF.

There are many counts of this clonotype. The chain links TRBV4-3 to TRBJ2-7; possibly TRBD2 for D (5 bases). V lost 0 bases, J lost 3 bases, and 15 bases lay in between. Germline CDR1 reads LGHNA; CDR2 reads YSLEER. The CDR3 is 16 amino acids. In DNA, the CDR3 is TGCGCCAGCAGCCAAGATTGGCCTAGCTGGTTCTACGAGCAGTACTTC. This encodes CASSQDWPSWFYEQYF.

The sample holds a few counts of this clonotype. The chain links TRBV6-2 or TRBV6-3 to TRBJ2-1; D is ambiguous. This CDR3 region has 13 residues. Germline values: CDR1 MNHEY, CDR2 SVGEGT. With 2 bases removed from V and 8 bases from J, the gap between germline ends came to 10 bases. The CDR3 region is CASSYRQWDEQFF. CDR3 DNA sequence: TGTGCCAGCAGTTACCGCCAGTGGGATGAGCAGTTCTTC.

The table lists this clonotype with a few counts. The gene calls are TRBV6-6 and TRBJ1-1; 7 nucleotides agree with TRBD1. From germline, CDR1 is MNHNY and CDR2 SVGAGI (reference sequence). The V segment lost 2 bases and the J segment 8 bases; nucleotides outside the gene matches: 8. This CDR3 is 14 amino acids long. Here the CDR3 reads CASSYPRQGSEAFF. CDR3 bases: TGTGCCAGCAGTTACCCGAGACAGGGATCCGAAGCTTTCTTT.

This clonotype turned up a few times. This rearrangement joins TRBV7-9 to TRBJ1-6, with 8 positions matching TRBD1. V lost 4 bases and J lost 10; bases outside the gene matches: 6. Germline CDR1 and CDR2: SEHNR and FQNEAQ (reference sequence). The CDR3 is 14 amino acids. The DNA for the CDR3 is TGTGCCAGCAGCTCCTTTACAGGGGGGTCACCCCTCCACTTT. Residues: CASSSFTGGSPLHF.

This clonotype was counted many times. The gene calls are TRBV5-1 and TRBJ2-7, with 13 bases identical to TRBD2. Germline values: CDR1 SGHRS, CDR2 YFSETQ. J lost 6 bases, V lost 0 bases, and 0 bases had no gene match. The CDR3 spans 14 residues. CDR3 nucleotide sequence: TGCGCCAGCAGCTTGGGGACTAGCGGGAGCGAGCAGTACGTC. Translating it yields CASSLGTSGSEQYV.

This clonotype appeared a few times. The rearrangement uses TRBV18 and TRBJ2-5; 8 positions agree with TRBD2. The trim removed 6 bases at V and 1 base at J, leaving 7 bases unmatched. The CDR3 is made up of 15 amino acids. The germline V gene encodes CDR1 KGHSH and CDR2 LQKENI. This CDR3 reads CASSPLAGTQETQYF. The CDR3 nucleotides are TGTGCCAGCTCTCCGCTAGCGGGTACCCAAGAGACCCAGTACTTC.

This clonotype was seen many times. The genes are TRBV18 and TRBJ2-1; D is uncertain. The germline V gene has CDR1 KGHSH and CDR2 LQKENI. V was trimmed by 6 bases and J by 4 bases, leaving 10 bases between them. CDR3 length equals 13 residues. The CDR3 here is CASSLGPYNEQFF. The CDR3, as DNA: TGTGCCAGCTCGTTGGGCCCTTACAATGAGCAGTTCTTC.

This clonotype was seen many times. The rearrangement links TRBV20-1 to TRBJ1-2; 7 nucleotides match TRBD1. This CDR3 has 17 amino acids. Germline assignment: CDR1 DFQATT and CDR2 SNEGSKA (reference sequence). V was pared by 1 base and J by 3 bases, with 14 bases of the junction left unmatched. The CDR3 sequence: CSARGRWTGRDYYGYTF. The CDR3 DNA is TGCAGTGCTAGAGGAAGGTGGACAGGCAGAGACTACTATGGCTACACCTTC.

This clonotype appeared a few times. The rearrangement links TRBV7-2 to TRBJ2-6, with D perhaps TRBD1 (6 bases). V dropped 7 bases and J dropped 0 bases, with 10 bases sitting between them. The CDR3 consists of 15 residues. Looked up from germline, CDR1 is SGHTA and CDR2 is FQGNSA. The chain's CDR3 is CASNHRDSGANVLTF. The CDR3 DNA is TGTGCCAGCAACCACAGGGACTCTGGGGCCAACGTCCTGACTTTC.

This clonotype was observed many times. The rearrangement links TRBV19 to TRBJ2-5; D is uncertain. Looked up from germline, CDR1 is LNHDA and CDR2 is SQIVND (reference sequence). The CDR3 has 12 amino acids. Trimming cost V 11 bases and J 2 bases, with 12 bases left between them. The CDR3 region is CAVSDVQETQYF. CDR3 DNA sequence: TGTGCCGTCTCGGACGTTCAAGAGACCCAGTACTTC.

This clonotype was recorded a few times. This sequence joins TRBV3-1 and TRBJ1-1; 7 bases line up with TRBD1. This CDR3 is 13 amino acids long. V trimming: 1 base; J trimming: 12 bases; junction bases outside the gene matches: 8. Germline V CDR1 and CDR2: LGHDT, YNNKEL (reference sequence). Written as DNA, the CDR3 is TGTGCCAGCAGCCAAGCGGTTGAGGGGGCGACTTTCTTT. Its translation: CASSQAVEGATFF.